The next 5 T cell receptor beta chains were all read from a single sample in a study of CD8 T cells in Susac syndrome. RNA was extracted with the RNeasy kit, and a quantity of 0.5 to 1 ug was reverse transcribed using random hexamers. TCRdb processed the immunoSEQ multiplex PCR reads anew with MiXCR; each CDR3 protein has one entry. The table shows about 140,000 distinct CDR3 sequences, with 90% to 97% occurring only once. Sample: CD4+ T cells from PBMCs. The receptors shown here come from a human donor with Susac syndrome.

DNA for the CDR3: TGCGCCAGCAGTCAATCGACGGCAAACACTGAAGCTTTCTTT. Its translation is CASSQSTANTEAFF. The chain recombines TRBV23-1 with TRBJ1-1, with D hard to call. TRBV23-1 is labeled an ORF, and its function is uncertain. The germline V and J ends were trimmed by 0 bases and 2 bases, with 7 bases remaining between them. The CDR3 has 14 amino acids.

The chain combines TRBV9 with TRBJ1-2; no clear D gene. CDR3 length: 16 amino acids. Looked up from germline, CDR1 is SGDLS and CDR2 is YYNGEE. The V and J ends lost 3 bases and 8 bases respectively, with 23 bases between them. CDR3 loop: CASSAQTSSTISGYTF. The CDR3 DNA reads TGTGCCAGCAGCGCGCAGACTTCCTCAACGATAAGCGGCTACACCTTC. The variable domain in full, with the rest retrieved from reference TRBV9 and TRBJ1-2, is DSGVTQTPKHLITATGQRVTLRCSPRSGDLSVYWYQQSLDQGLQFLIQYYNGEERAKGNILERFSAQQFPDLHSELNLSSLELGDSALYFCASSAQTSSTISGYTFGSGTRLTVV.

CDR3 protein: CASSESPGLNSPLHF. As DNA, the CDR3 is TGTGCCAGCAGCGAGAGCCCGGGACTTAATTCACCCCTCCACTTT. The rearrangement links TRBV7-3 to TRBJ1-6; D might be TRBD1 (5 bases). CDR1 and CDR2 (germline): SGHTA, FQGTGA. The CDR3 has 15 residues. Trimming pared 5 bases from V and 6 bases from J, leaving 14 bases between.

This clonotype was recorded a few times. The rearrangement uses TRBV4-1 and TRBJ2-7, with TRBD1 matching over 10 bases. CDR1 is MGHRA, CDR2 YSYEKL, per germline. The CDR3 runs 15 residues. Germline trimming cut 3 bases from V and 1 base from J; bases unmatched to any gene: 3. Here the CDR3 DNA reads TGCGCCAGCAGCCAGACAGGGGGCACTTCCTACGAGCAGTACTTC. It encodes CASSQTGGTSYEQYF.

The gene calls are TRBV4-1 and TRBJ1-5, with a tentative D call TRBD1 (5 bases). V shed 5 bases and J shed 0 bases, with 14 bases lying between them. Per germline, CDR1 MGHRA and CDR2 YSYEKL. The CDR3 has 16 amino acids. The CDR3 sequence: CASSNTGPYSNQPQHF. Written as DNA, the CDR3 is TGCGCCAGCAGCAACACAGGACCTTATAGCAATCAGCCCCAGCATTTT.